These 20 T cell receptor beta chains originate from one sample sequenced in a study of shared T cell receptors in the human thymus. Assay used: immunoSEQ multiplex PCR; TCRdb lists only in-frame clones, some missing. The sample carries about 660,000 clones, approximately 89% recorded once. A further study also used this sample, focusing on human thymus T cells.

The sequencing input was thymocytes. These receptors all stem from a boy under two years old with a congenital heart defect.

The CDR3 reads CASSLTTEAQLRNYGYTF. CDR3 coding DNA: TGTGCCAGTAGTTTAACGACTGAGGCTCAGCTCCGAAACTATGGCTACACCTTC. The chain couples TRBV19 to TRBJ1-2; D unresolved. In germline, CDR1 is LNHDA, CDR2 SQIVND (reference sequence). V was pared by 5 bases and J by 2 bases, with 24 bases between. This CDR3 contains 18 residues.

The chain is built from TRBV27 and TRBJ2-7; 12 positions match TRBD2. Germline CDR1 reads MNHEY; CDR2 reads SMNVEV (reference sequence). CDR3 size: 18 residues. The V and J ends lost 4 bases and 4 bases, in that order; junction bases with no gene match: 14. CDR3 in amino acids: CASSSQGLAGLNVYEQYF. CDR3 DNA: TGTGCCAGCAGTTCCCAGGGACTAGCGGGCTTAAATGTTTACGAGCAGTACTTC.

The chain couples TRBV11-2 to TRBJ1-1; D is possibly TRBD1 (5 bases). Germline values: CDR1 SGHAT, CDR2 FQNNGV. The CDR3 sequence is 13 residues long. The V gene lost 4 bases and the J gene lost 6 bases, with 12 bases spanning the gap. The CDR3 sequence: CASSSRTGAEAFF. The CDR3 bases are TGTGCCAGCAGCTCCCGGACGGGGGCTGAAGCTTTCTTT.

The V gene is TRBV5-8, the J gene TRBJ2-2; 7 nucleotides line up with TRBD1. V trimming: 1 base; J trimming: 2 bases; junction bases outside the gene matches: 5. CDR3 size: 16 residues. Germline V gene data show CDR1 as SGHTS and CDR2 as YDEGEE. The CDR3, as DNA: TGTGCCAGCAGCTTGTCCAGGGGGAGAAACACCGGGGAGCTGTTTTTT. This translates into CASSLSRGRNTGELFF.

This chain connects TRBV4-3 to TRBJ1-5, with TRBD1 matching 11 bases. Per the germline V gene, CDR1 is LGHNA and CDR2 is YSLEER. There are 16 residues in the CDR3. V gave up 0 bases and J gave up 7 bases; unmatched junction bases: 5. The CDR3 protein is CASSQDNGQGAQPQHF. CDR3 sequence (DNA): TGCGCCAGCAGCCAAGATAATGGACAGGGGGCGCAGCCCCAGCATTTT.

The CDR3 region has the DNA TGCAGCGTTGAAGATGAGGAGTTCGGCTATGGCTACACCTTC. It specifies CSVEDEEFGYGYTF. The chain combines TRBV29-1 with TRBJ1-2; D gene unclear. Trimming cost V 0 bases and J 4 bases, with 12 bases left between them. This CDR3 is built from 14 residues. Germline CDR1 and CDR2: SQVTM and ANQGSEA.

The J gene is TRBJ1-1, the V gene TRBV28, with D possibly TRBD1 on 5 matching bases. The ends were cut back, 5 bases at V and 8 bases at J, with 18 bases in the middle. This CDR3 contains 14 residues. Germline CDR1 MDHEN, CDR2 SYDVKM. In DNA form, the CDR3 reads TGTGCCAGCAGTCGCCAGGGATCCAACCCCGAAGCTTTCTTT. It codes for CASSRQGSNPEAFF.

This chain connects TRBV9 to TRBJ2-1; 7 bases are a match to TRBD2. J gave up 10 bases and V 3 bases, and 7 bases lay outside the gene matches. This CDR3 has 13 amino acids. Germline lookup yields CDR1 SGDLS and CDR2 YYNGEE. The CDR3 protein is CASSGRLGGEQFF. In DNA, the CDR3 is TGTGCCAGCAGCGGACGACTGGGGGGGGAGCAGTTCTTC.

The chain employs TRBV2 and TRBJ1-2, with D maybe TRBD1 (6 bases). The CDR3 is 15 amino acids. Germline CDR1 and CDR2: SNHLY and FYNNEI. The V and J ends lost 4 bases and 4 bases respectively, with 16 bases between them. The CDR3 DNA is TGTGCCAGCAGTGGTCCCGACAGGTATTTCTATGGCTACACCTTC. It codes for CASSGPDRYFYGYTF. The complete variable domain, with remaining parts taken from reference TRBV2 and TRBJ1-2, reads EPEVTQTPSHQVTQMGQEVILRCVPISNHLYFYWYRQILGQKVEFLVSFYNNEISEKSEIFDDQFSVERPDGSNFTLKIRSTKLEDSAMYFCASSGPDRYFYGYTFGSGTRLTVV.

This chain links TRBV5-1 with TRBJ2-7; D is possibly TRBD1 (6 bases). Trimming removed 3 bases from V and 0 bases from J, with 13 bases in between. Germline V gene lookup returns CDR1 SGHRS and CDR2 YFSETQ. This CDR3 is built from 15 residues. The CDR3 coding sequence is TGCGCCAGCAGCTCCCAGACAGGTTACTCCTACGAGCAGTACTTC. Translating gives CASSSQTGYSYEQYF.

In nucleotides, the CDR3 is TGTGCCAGCAGCGACCGGGACAGACTCTACGAGCAGTACTTC. Translating it yields CASSDRDRLYEQYF. This chain uses TRBV11-3 with TRBJ2-7; 7 positions agree with TRBD1. The CDR3 is 14 residues long. Germline CDR1 SGHNT, CDR2 YENEEA. The junction had 7 bases not matched to a gene; V was cut back by 5 bases and J by 3 bases.

A single count supports this clone. The chain links TRBV12-5 to TRBJ1-4; 8 bases are a match to TRBD1. Germline lookup yields CDR1 LGHNT and CDR2 FRNRAP. Unmatched junction bases numbered 7, after V lost 3 bases and J lost 7 bases. This CDR3 is 15 amino acids long. The CDR3 DNA is TGTGCTAGTGGTTTCAGAGCAGGGGGCGGTGAAAAACTGTTTTTT. Its translation: CASGFRAGGGEKLFF.

The rearrangement uses TRBV28 and TRBJ1-1, with D perhaps TRBD1 (5 bases). Trimming shortened V by 3 bases and J by 5 bases, and 13 bases separated the two germline ends. The V gene's germline CDR1 is MDHEN and CDR2 SYDVKM. The CDR3 consists of 14 residues. In DNA form, the CDR3 reads TGTGCCAGCAGTTTTTTTAGGGGTTTGACTGAAGCTTTCTTT. Its translation is CASSFFRGLTEAFF.

This clone came up a few times. The chain links TRBV5-1 to TRBJ2-3, with 8 bases lining up with TRBD2. V lost 3 bases and J lost 1; bases outside the gene matches: 4. Germline CDR1 reads SGHRS; CDR2 reads YFSETQ. CDR3 length equals 15 residues. CDR3 protein: CASSSILAGTDTQYF. For the CDR3, the DNA is TGCGCCAGCAGCTCGATACTAGCGGGCACAGATACGCAGTATTTT. Complete variable domain (other parts from reference TRBV5-1 and TRBJ2-3): KAGVTQTPRYLIKTRGQQVTLSCSPISGHRSVSWYQQTPGQGLQFLFEYFSETQRNKGNFPGRFSGRQFSNSRSEMNVSTLELGDSALYLCASSSILAGTDTQYFGPGTRLTVL.

The chain has TRBV10-3 and TRBJ2-1; 13 nucleotides agree with TRBD2. The CDR3 runs 15 residues. Looked up from germline, CDR1 is ENHRY and CDR2 is SYGVKD. Trimming at V came to 6 bases and at J to 6 bases, leaving 5 bases not matched to a gene. The chain's CDR3 is CAIRAWTSGSNEQFF. CDR3 coding DNA: TGTGCCATCAGAGCATGGACTAGCGGGAGCAATGAGCAGTTCTTC.

The chain links TRBV9 to TRBJ1-4; TRBD1 agrees at 8 bases. The V gene's germline CDR1 is SGDLS and CDR2 YYNGEE. The CDR3 length is 15 residues. Trimming cost V 6 bases and J 4 bases; bases outside gene matches: 8. CDR3 sequence (DNA): TGTGCCAGCATGCGGGCAGGGGGCGTTAATGAAAAACTGTTTTTT. As protein: CASMRAGGVNEKLFF.

The chain is built from TRBV29-1 and TRBJ1-3, with a tentative D call TRBD1 (6 bases). The germline V gene encodes CDR1 SQVTM and CDR2 ANQGSEA. Trimming cost V 6 bases and J 1 base, with 10 bases left between them. This CDR3 has 13 amino acids. The CDR3 DNA reads as TGCAGCGTCGACAGGAGGTCTGGAAACACCATATATTTT. Its translation is CSVDRRSGNTIYF.

The J gene is TRBJ2-1, the V gene TRBV4-2, with TRBD2 identical over 14 bases. Unmatched junction bases numbered 9, after V lost 4 bases and J lost 7 bases. The CDR3 is 17 residues long. Germline values: CDR1 LGHNA, CDR2 YNFKEQ. Here the CDR3 reads CASSPRTSGGFLNEQFF. For the CDR3, the DNA is TGTGCCAGCAGCCCCCGGACTAGCGGGGGGTTTTTGAATGAGCAGTTCTTC.

In this sample, this clone turned up once. J is TRBJ2-7 and V is TRBV7-2; 9 positions match TRBD2. V was clipped by 3 bases and J by 3 bases; unmatched bases: 18. Germline CDR1 reads SGHTA; CDR2 reads FQGNSA. This CDR3 contains 19 residues. The CDR3 DNA reads as TGTGCCAGCAGCTTCTGCGTGGCGAGAGCGGGAGGACTGGGCTACGAGCAGTACTTC. Translating gives CASSFCVARAGGLGYEQYF.

This clone occurred once. The rearrangement joins TRBV28 to TRBJ1-2, with D tentatively TRBD1 (6 bases). This CDR3 has 15 residues. CDR1 is MDHEN and CDR2 is SYDVKM in the germline V gene. The ends were cut back, 8 bases at V and 1 base at J, with 17 bases in the middle. The CDR3 coding sequence is TGTGCCAGCCGAGCAGGGGATATATTTAACTATGGCTACACCTTC. Translating it yields CASRAGDIFNYGYTF.